The 16 T cell receptor beta chains reported below all come from one sample, sequenced in a study of blood T cell repertoires in COVID-19. Profiled with immunoSEQ multiplex PCR; TCRdb holds only in-frame clones, not every one. The data hold approximately 250,000 clones, with more than 85% observed a single time. Sequencing was carried out using PBMCs or T cells enriched from blood (not recorded which). The source of these receptors is a young woman who had recovered from COVID-19.

The J gene is TRBJ2-7, the V gene TRBV4-3; 7 bases line up with TRBD2. Per germline, CDR1 LGHNA and CDR2 YSLEER. The CDR3 has 17 residues. After removal of 0 bases from V and 2 bases from J, the junction contained 10 bases not matched to a gene. CDR3 amino acids: CASSQEIWRESAYEQYF. In DNA, the CDR3 is TGCGCCAGCAGCCAAGAAATATGGCGGGAGAGCGCCTACGAGCAGTACTTC.

V usage is TRBV9 and J usage is TRBJ2-7; 7 nucleotides match TRBD2. The CDR3 has 15 amino acids. The germline gives CDR1 SGDLS, CDR2 YYNGEE. V was clipped by 4 bases and J by 0 bases; unmatched bases: 7. The CDR3 protein is CASSPSSGGSYEQYF. The CDR3 nucleotides read TGTGCCAGCAGCCCTTCCTCGGGAGGCTCCTACGAGCAGTACTTC.

This chain links TRBV6-5 with TRBJ2-1, with D possibly TRBD2 on 6 matching bases. V lost 5 bases and J lost 5, with 7 bases in between. CDR3 size: 12 residues. Germline CDR1 and CDR2: MNHEY and SVGAGI. The CDR3 nucleotides read TGTGCCAGCAGTCGGACTAACAATGAGCAGTTCTTC. Protein product: CASSRTNNEQFF.

CDR3 DNA sequence: TGTGCCAGCAGTTTCGGGACACTCAACTATGGCTACACCTTC. It is translated as CASSFGTLNYGYTF. V is TRBV6-5 and J is TRBJ1-2; D possibly corresponds to TRBD1 (6 bases). Trimming shortened V by 4 bases and J by 2 bases, and 11 bases separated the two germline ends. The length of the CDR3 is 14 residues. The germline gives CDR1 MNHEY, CDR2 SVGAGI.

This chain uses TRBV5-1 with TRBJ2-1, with D tentatively TRBD1 (6 bases). V lost 0 bases to trimming and J lost 6 bases, with 7 bases between them. CDR1 and CDR2 (germline): SGHRS, YFSETQ. The CDR3 is 13 amino acids. This chain's CDR3 is CASSLARGNEQFF. The CDR3 coding sequence is TGCGCCAGCAGCTTGGCCAGGGGCAATGAGCAGTTCTTC.

The J gene is TRBJ2-5, the V gene TRBV18, with 13 bases lining up with TRBD2. Germline CDR1 KGHSH, CDR2 LQKENI. This CDR3 contains 15 residues. The V gene end was trimmed by 6 bases and the J gene end by 5 bases; junction bases not matched to a gene: 6. The CDR3 here is CASSAATSGRETQYF. For the CDR3, the DNA is TGTGCCAGCTCGGCCGCGACTAGCGGGAGGGAGACCCAGTACTTC.

The gene calls are TRBV11-3 and TRBJ2-2; a weak D match, TRBD1 (6 bases). The CDR3 covers 19 residues. Germline CDR1 and CDR2: SGHNT and YENEEA. Trimming removed 5 bases at V and 2 bases at J, with 24 bases between. Here the CDR3 DNA reads TGTGCCAGCAGCCCCTGGTCACAGGGTAACGGGGTTAACACCGGGGAGCTGTTTTTT. This encodes CASSPWSQGNGVNTGELFF.

The chain is built from TRBV4-3 and TRBJ2-1, with TRBD2 matching 9 bases. The J segment lost 5 bases and the V segment lost 1 base, leaving 12 bases of the junction unmatched. Per the germline V gene, CDR1 is LGHNA and CDR2 is YSLEER. CDR3 length: 18 residues. In DNA, the CDR3 is TGCGCCAGCAGCCAAGGGTTAGCGGGAGATCAAAAAAACAATGAGCAGTTCTTC. Translating gives CASSQGLAGDQKNNEQFF.

The chain has TRBV28 and TRBJ2-5; D ambiguous. CDR3 length: 12 amino acids. V lost 11 bases and J 4 bases, leaving 14 bases between the germline ends. From germline, CDR1 is MDHEN and CDR2 SYDVKM. The CDR3 sequence: CASRERIETQYF. The DNA of the CDR3 is TGTGCCTCCCGAGAGAGGATAGAGACCCAGTACTTC.

The chain combines TRBV5-1 with TRBJ1-1; 9 bases align to TRBD1. Germline CDR1 is SGHRS and CDR2 is YFSETQ. This CDR3 region has 16 residues. The V segment lost 2 bases and the J segment 4 bases; nucleotides outside the gene matches: 9. CDR3 nucleotides: TGCGCCAGCAGCTTCATCGTACAGGGGGCTGGCACTGAAGCTTTCTTT. Translation: CASSFIVQGAGTEAFF. The full variable domain, its missing parts supplied by reference TRBV5-1 and TRBJ1-1, is KAGVTQTPRYLIKTRGQQVTLSCSPISGHRSVSWYQQTPGQGLQFLFEYFSETQRNKGNFPGRFSGRQFSNSRSEMNVSTLELGDSALYLCASSFIVQGAGTEAFFGQGTRLTVV.

The count of this clone is one. The J gene is TRBJ1-5, the V gene TRBV9, with D uncertain. V was trimmed by 2 bases and J by 2 bases, leaving 11 bases between them. Germline CDR1 and CDR2: SGDLS and YYNGEE. The CDR3 runs to 15 residues. DNA for the CDR3: TGTGCCAGCAGCGTGGGCGGGCGCGGCAATCAGCCCCAGCATTTT. Amino acid sequence: CASSVGGRGNQPQHF.

The CDR3 region is CASSRTGAENEQFF. The CDR3 DNA is TGTGCCAGCAGCAGGACAGGGGCCGAGAATGAGCAGTTCTTC. This chain uses TRBV4-2 with TRBJ2-1; 9 bases match TRBD1. The germline V gene encodes CDR1 LGHNA and CDR2 YNFKEQ. The V segment lost 5 bases and the J segment 7 bases; nucleotides outside the gene matches: 6. The CDR3 has 14 amino acids.

The J gene is TRBJ2-1, the V gene TRBV3-1 (or the pseudogene TRBV3-2); 11 nucleotides line up with TRBD2. Germline assignment: CDR1 LGHDT and CDR2 YNNKEL (reference sequence). There are 14 residues in the CDR3. The V and J ends lost 2 bases and 7 bases, in that order; junction bases with no gene match: 1. The CDR3 reads CASSQRLAGNEQFF. The CDR3 coding sequence is TGTGCCAGCAGCCAACGACTAGCGGGAAATGAGCAGTTCTTC.

J is TRBJ2-1 and V is TRBV5-4, with D tentatively TRBD1 (6 bases). The V and J ends lost 1 base and 8 bases respectively, with 10 bases between them. The V gene's germline CDR1 is SGHNT and CDR2 YYREEE (reference sequence). The CDR3 loop spans 13 amino acids. CDR3 DNA: TGTGCCAGCAGCTTGACAGGGTTTGATGAGCAGTTCTTC. This translates into CASSLTGFDEQFF.

The chain uses TRBV28 and TRBJ2-1, with 9 positions matching TRBD2. The CDR3 runs to 14 residues. Germline CDR1 and CDR2: MDHEN and SYDVKM. J lost 4 bases, V lost 5 bases, and 3 bases had no gene match. Written as DNA, the CDR3 is TGTGCCAGCAGTGGCGCGGGAGGGTACAATGAGCAGTTCTTC. Residues: CASSGAGGYNEQFF.

This chain links TRBV28 with TRBJ2-5; TRBD1 agrees at 8 bases. V gave up 6 bases and J gave up 4 bases; unmatched junction bases: 10. Germline-derived CDR1 and CDR2 are MDHEN and SYDVKM. This CDR3 comprises 15 residues. The CDR3 DNA reads TGTGCCAGCAGCACCCGGGCAGGGGGCATAGAGACCCAGTACTTC. It codes for CASSTRAGGIETQYF.